This TCR beta chain derives from a study of blood T cell repertoires in COVID-19 (dated by TCRdb to about 2020). For context, the study as a whole: Collaborator samples came from the United States, Italy and Spain and covered acute and convalescent phases of COVID-19. The samples were drawn from the first 160 participants of the ongoing ImmuneRACE study and from under 1,500 subjects provided by 6 global collaborators. Deeply sampled blood TCRbeta repertoires from subjects exposed to, actively infected with, or recovered from COVID-19 were included in the dataset. The material from the prospective study consisted of cDNA or gDNA derived from T cells, B-cell-depleted T cells, or PBMCs. The repertoires were released in a freely available public database intended as a resource for research on the immune response to SARS-CoV-2. HLA class I and class II types, where available, came from metadata supplied by the sample provider rather than from assay-based typing. Nearly every sample came with metadata listing a de-identified subject ID, COVID-19 status, age in years and sex. Points the paper makes about the study in general: Clinical and demographic metadata were provided uncurated, with the amount varying by source and participant.

The germline V gene (reference sequence) supplies CDR1 DFQATT and CDR2 SNEGSKA. The germline ends are 6 bases apart after V is trimmed by 3 bases and J by 0 bases. From cysteine to phenylalanine, the CDR3 is 12 amino acids long. Left in the record is the CDR3 DNA by itself, 36 bases read in frame from the first base. TCRbeta CDR3 regions were amplified from genomic DNA by means of the immunoSEQ Assay, a bias-controlled multiplex PCR. As for the original processing: The number of nucleated cells in each sample was estimated by amplification of reference gene primers within the assay. To quantify the absolute abundance of each unique TCRbeta CDR3 rearrangement, sequence reads were collapsed and filtered. For each sample, productive Simpson clonality was calculated as the square root of Simpson's diversity index over productive rearrangements. The table was pulled from immuneACCESS by TCRdb, which kept in-frame rearrangements only. Such tables lose some clones; where checked, under half of the loss comes from unresolved V genes, and the rest has no known cause. That table supplies the V and J calls and clone size; D and trimming were determined from the DNA. In all, the sample holds under 150,000 clones, and around four fifths of those were seen once. The ten biggest clones cover 5.5% to 6% of the sample.

To note about this clone: The antigen it recognizes is unknown. No much larger clonotype is one base removed from it; base qualities were not supplied.

Collaborating institutions collected whole blood in K2EDTA tubes following their own protocols. For TCRbeta analysis, collaborator samples were shipped as frozen whole blood, as isolated PBMCs, or as DNA extracted from either sample type. The material sequenced was peripheral blood. The V and J genes are TRBV20-1 and TRBJ2-7; no D gene call is confident. The sequence derives from a man at least 80 years old with active or convalescent COVID-19. The bases are TGCAGTGCTAGTGACAACTCCTACGAGCAGTACTTC. The resulting protein is CSASDNSYEQYF.